Listed below are T cell receptor beta chains from one sample, sequenced in a study of beta chain features in type 1 diabetes. Assay: immunoSEQ multiplex PCR; the TCRdb copy retains only in-frame clones and omits some. The sample records about 280,000 clones, about 15% being singletons. Sequenced material: naive CD4+ T cells from blood. The origin of the receptors is a man between 18 and 35 years old with type 1 diabetes. The CDR3 runs from the conserved cysteine through the conserved F or W. The D gene is left open where the match is weak. Rows give clone size only sometimes, using once, few, many, or a class for an expanded clone.

size: -; V: TRBV2; D: TRBD2; J: TRBJ2-5; DNA: TGTGCCAGCAGTGAGGAGGGCGGGGGGACGACCCAGTACTTC; CDR3: CASSEEGGGTTQYF
size: few; V: TRBV2; D: -; J: TRBJ2-3; DNA: TGTGCCAGCAGCGGGACTGGGGGCACAGATACGCAGTATTTT; CDR3: CASSGTGGTDTQYF
size: few; V: TRBV5-4; D: -; J: TRBJ1-3; DNA: TGTGCCAGCAGCTCAACAGGCAACTCTGGAAACACCATATATTTT; CDR3: CASSSTGNSGNTIYF
size: -; V: TRBV5-4; D: TRBD1; J: TRBJ2-7; DNA: TGTGCCAGCAGCCCGAGGGCGGGACAGGGATCCTACGAGCAGTACTTC; CDR3: CASSPRAGQGSYEQYF
size: few; V: TRBV6-6; D: TRBD1; J: TRBJ2-1; DNA: TGTGCCAGCAGAGACAGGGACAATGAGCAGTTCTTC; CDR3: CASRDRDNEQFF
size: few; V: TRBV6-5; D: -; J: TRBJ1-1; DNA: TGTGCCAGCAGTTACAGCGGGGGGTACTTCGAAGCTTTCTTT; CDR3: CASSYSGGYFEAFF
size: -; V: TRBV29-1; D: TRBD1; J: TRBJ2-1; DNA: TGCAGCGTCGGACAGGGGCCCAGCTCCTACAATGAGCAGTTCTTC; CDR3: CSVGQGPSSYNEQFF
size: -; V: TRBV5-4; D: TRBD2; J: TRBJ2-3; DNA: TGTGCCAGCAGCCTTAACCCAGCGGGGAGCACAGATACGCAGTATTTT; CDR3: CASSLNPAGSTDTQYF
size: few; V: TRBV19; D: TRBD1; J: TRBJ2-4; DNA: TGTGCCAGTAGTTACGGACAGGGATTAAACATTCAGTACTTC; CDR3: CASSYGQGLNIQYF
size: -; V: TRBV30; D: -; J: TRBJ2-7; DNA: TGTGCCTGGGGGAGAGTTTCCTACGAGCAGTACTTC; CDR3: CAWGRVSYEQYF